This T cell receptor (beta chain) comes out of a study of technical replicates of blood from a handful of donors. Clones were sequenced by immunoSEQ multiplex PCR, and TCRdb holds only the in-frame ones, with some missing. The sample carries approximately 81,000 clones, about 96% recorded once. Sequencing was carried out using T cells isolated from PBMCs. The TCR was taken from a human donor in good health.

CDR3 sequence reads: CASSNPVAGYYEQYF. DNA of the CDR3: TGTGCCAGCAGCAACCCAGTGGCGGGGTACTACGAGCAGTACTTC. The V and J genes are TRBV7-9 and TRBJ2-7, with D perhaps TRBD2 (6 bases). Germline V gene lookup returns CDR1 SEHNR and CDR2 FQNEAQ (reference sequence). V dropped 5 bases and J dropped 3 bases, with 17 bases sitting between them. CDR3 length equals 15 residues. The entire variable domain, with the rest obtained from reference TRBV7-9 and TRBJ2-7, is as follows: DTGVSQNPRHKITKRGQNVTFRCDPISEHNRLYWYRQTLGQGPEFLTYFQNEAQLEKSRLLSDRFSAERPKGSFSTLEIQRTEQGDSAMYLCASSNPVAGYYEQYFGPGTRLTVT.